Shown below are 24 T cell receptor beta chains from a single sample sequenced in a study of CD8 T cells in Susac syndrome. Reverse transcription of 0.5 to 1 ug RNA was carried out with random hexamers. MiXCR was run by TCRdb on the immunoSEQ multiplex PCR reads, yielding one entry per CDR3 protein. The table shows a few hundred thousand distinct CDR3 sequences, with over 90% occurring only once. Specimen: CD4+ T cells from PBMCs. The receptor set was obtained from a human donor with multiple sclerosis.

The sample holds one count of this clonotype. The rearrangement links TRBV5-1 to TRBJ2-2; possible D gene TRBD1, 6 bases. The ends were cut back, 0 bases at V and 7 bases at J, with 16 bases in the middle. The CDR3 has 16 amino acids. The germline CDR1 and CDR2 sequences are SGHRS and YFSETQ. This chain's CDR3 is CASSLGLIQGIGELFF. CDR3 bases: TGCGCCAGCAGCTTGGGACTTATACAGGGCATCGGGGAGCTGTTTTTT.

V usage is TRBV30 and J usage is TRBJ1-1, with D hard to call. Germline-derived CDR1 and CDR2 are GTSNPN and SVGIG (reference sequence). V was clipped by 3 bases and J by 9 bases, with 8 bases between them. This CDR3 is 10 amino acids long. This CDR3 is CAWSRDKAFF. DNA for the CDR3: TGTGCCTGGAGCCGGGATAAAGCTTTCTTT.

The genes are TRBV30 and TRBJ1-1, with a weak D call TRBD1 (5 bases). CDR3 length: 13 residues. Trimming took off 4 bases at V and 0 bases at J, with 9 bases between the two ends. CDR1 and CDR2 (germline): GTSNPN, SVGIG (reference sequence). CDR3 DNA sequence: TGTGCCTGGACCCTACAGGTGAACACTGAAGCTTTCTTT. This encodes CAWTLQVNTEAFF. Filled out from reference TRBV30 and TRBJ1-1, the complete variable domain reads SQTIHQWPATLVQPVGSPLSLECTVEGTSNPNLYWYRQAAGRGLQLLFYSVGIGQISSEVPQNLSASRPQDRQFILSSKKLLLSDSGFYLCAWTLQVNTEAFFGQGTRLTVV.

The chain combines TRBV7-2 with TRBJ2-1; a possible D gene is TRBD2 (5 bases). V was cut by 4 bases and J by 0 bases, with 7 bases left in between. The CDR3 loop spans 14 amino acids. Germline V gene data show CDR1 as SGHTA and CDR2 as FQGNSA. CDR3 residues: CASSSLASYNEQFF. CDR3 coding DNA: TGTGCCAGCAGCTCCCTAGCCTCCTACAATGAGCAGTTCTTC.

The rearrangement uses TRBV9 and TRBJ2-2; D remains ambiguous. This CDR3 has 17 amino acids. The V gene's germline CDR1 is SGDLS and CDR2 YYNGEE. The V end was cut by 4 bases, the J end by 0 bases, with 16 bases between. CDR3 DNA: TGTGCCAGCAGCCCGATGGGCAGCTTCGCGAACACCGGGGAGCTGTTTTTT. Translation gives CASSPMGSFANTGELFF.

This clonotype has more than one count but fewer than ten. The chain uses TRBV6-1 and TRBJ2-4, with unresolved D. This CDR3 is 14 amino acids long. Per the germline V gene, CDR1 is MNHNS and CDR2 is SASEGT. V gave up 0 bases and J gave up 8 bases, with 11 bases separating them. This CDR3 is CASSEATRHYIQYF. The CDR3 DNA reads TGTGCCAGCAGTGAAGCAACCCGACATTACATTCAGTACTTC.

V usage is TRBV9 and J usage is TRBJ1-1; no definite D call. This CDR3 contains 13 residues. V lost 1 base to trimming and J lost 3 bases, with 7 bases between them. Germline CDR1 reads SGDLS; CDR2 reads YYNGEE. In DNA form, the CDR3 reads TGTGCCAGCAGCGTAATGAGGGACACTGAAGCTTTCTTT. Its protein product is CASSVMRDTEAFF.

The chain couples TRBV10-3 to TRBJ2-7, with 9 nucleotides matching TRBD1. V trimming: 6 bases; J trimming: 5 bases; junction bases outside the gene matches: 5. CDR1 and CDR2 (germline): ENHRY, SYGVKD. The CDR3 consists of 13 residues. CDR3 DNA sequence: TGTGCCATCAGGGGGACAGGGCAAAACGAGCAGTACTTC. Protein product: CAIRGTGQNEQYF.

The rearrangement uses TRBV7-2 and TRBJ2-1, with D tentatively TRBD2 (6 bases). CDR1 and CDR2 (germline): SGHTA, FQGNSA. The CDR3 runs to 14 residues. Trimming left V 3 bases short and J 4 bases short, with 10 bases between. The CDR3: CASSFETRYNEQFF. The CDR3 DNA follows: TGTGCCAGCAGCTTTGAGACTAGGTACAATGAGCAGTTCTTC.

The rearrangement uses TRBV14 and TRBJ1-1; D remains ambiguous. This CDR3 spans 13 amino acids. Germline lookup yields CDR1 SGHDN and CDR2 FVKESK. V was cut by 5 bases and J by 2 bases, with 9 bases left in between. The CDR3, as DNA: TGTGCCAGCAGCTTTACGGTAAACACTGAAGCTTTCTTT. Translation gives CASSFTVNTEAFF.

The V call is TRBV7-2, the J call TRBJ1-4; the D is unclear. The CDR3 loop spans 14 amino acids. Trimming cost V 5 bases and J 7 bases, with 14 bases left between them. The germline gives CDR1 SGHTA, CDR2 FQGNSA. The CDR3 sequence: CASSPYYTGEKLFF. DNA for the CDR3: TGTGCCAGCAGCCCTTACTACACGGGTGAAAAACTGTTTTTT.

The V call is TRBV30, the J call TRBJ1-4, with D possibly TRBD1 on 6 matching bases. Deletions cut 8 bases from V and 7 bases from J, with 17 bases between. This CDR3 contains 13 residues. Germline CDR1 and CDR2: GTSNPN and SVGIG (reference sequence). CDR3 sequence: CARAGAKGEKLFF. The CDR3 coding sequence is TGTGCCCGGGCAGGGGCCAAAGGTGAAAAACTGTTTTTT.

The CDR3 spells CSARAPRGVNTEAFF. Written as DNA, the CDR3 is TGCAGTGCTAGAGCTCCGCGCGGGGTGAACACTGAAGCTTTCTTT. The chain joins TRBV20-1 to TRBJ1-1, with D unclear. Germline CDR1 reads DFQATT; CDR2 reads SNEGSKA (reference sequence). V was pared by 1 base and J by 0 bases, with 12 bases between. The CDR3 runs to 15 residues.

The chain is built from TRBV2 and TRBJ1-6; 7 nucleotides agree with TRBD1. With V trimmed by 7 bases and J by 2 bases, 5 bases remained unmatched. Germline loops: CDR1 SNHLY, CDR2 FYNNEI. The CDR3 is made up of 15 amino acids. CDR3 in DNA: TGTGCCAGCACCGGGCAGGGGGCCTATAATTCACCCCTCCACTTT. Translated, it gives CASTGQGAYNSPLHF. The full variable domain, with the rest looked up from reference TRBV2 and TRBJ1-6, is EPEVTQTPSHQVTQMGQEVILRCVPISNHLYFYWYRQILGQKVEFLVSFYNNEISEKSEIFDDQFSVERPDGSNFTLKIRSTKLEDSAMYFCASTGQGAYNSPLHFGNGTRLTVT.

The rearrangement uses TRBV6-2 or TRBV6-3 and TRBJ2-2; D might be TRBD2 (6 bases). The length of the CDR3 is 13 residues. From germline, CDR1 is MNHEY and CDR2 SVGEGT. V shed 4 bases and J shed 7 bases, with 10 bases lying between them. The CDR3 nucleotides are TGTGCCAGCAGTTTATGGCGGGGCGGGGAGCTGTTTTTT. It translates to CASSLWRGGELFF.

J is TRBJ2-7 and V is TRBV29-1; 9 positions match TRBD2. Germline V gene data show CDR1 as SQVTM and CDR2 as ANQGSEA. Unmatched junction bases numbered 6, after V lost 6 bases and J lost 6 bases. This CDR3 is built from 12 residues. CDR3 residues: CSVGTSPLEQYF. CDR3 bases: TGCAGCGTGGGGACTAGCCCCCTCGAGCAGTACTTC.

V usage is TRBV3-1 and J usage is TRBJ2-5; D uncertain. This CDR3 spans 14 amino acids. Germline assignment: CDR1 LGHDT and CDR2 YNNKEL (reference sequence). The V and J ends lost 6 bases and 5 bases respectively, with 16 bases between them. The CDR3 sequence is CASRQSLGRETQYF. CDR3 in DNA: TGTGCCAGCAGGCAAAGCTTGGGTAGGGAGACCCAGTACTTC.

The J gene is TRBJ2-1, the V gene TRBV11-2; D not certain. CDR3 length: 12 residues. V lost 0 bases, J lost 10 bases, and 7 bases lay in between. The germline V gene has CDR1 SGHAT and CDR2 FQNNGV. CDR3 loop: CASSLDRSEQFF. The CDR3 region has the DNA TGTGCCAGCAGCTTAGATCGTTCCGAGCAGTTCTTC.

The chain joins TRBV18 to TRBJ2-3, with TRBD2 as a possible D gene (7 bases). CDR3 length: 17 amino acids. Looked up from germline, CDR1 is KGHSH and CDR2 is LQKENI. Trimming took 3 bases from V and 3 from J, leaving 19 bases between them. The CDR3 protein is CASSPTLARGGTDTQYF. CDR3 nucleotides: TGTGCCAGCTCACCTACCCTCGCCAGGGGAGGGACAGATACGCAGTATTTT.

This sequence joins TRBV12-3 or TRBV12-4 and TRBJ1-6; 7 bases line up with TRBD1. With 6 bases clipped from V and 4 bases from J, the junction kept 6 bases outside the gene matches. The CDR3 has 15 residues. CDR3 protein: CASSQRDSYNSPLHF. DNA for the CDR3: TGTGCCAGCAGCCAAAGGGACAGTTATAATTCACCCCTCCACTTT.

V usage is TRBV12-5 and J usage is TRBJ2-4; D is undetermined. The ends were cut back, 5 bases at V and 7 bases at J, with 9 bases in the middle. Germline assignment: CDR1 LGHNT and CDR2 FRNRAP. The CDR3 consists of 12 residues. The CDR3 bases are TGTGCTAGTGGTAGGGATTGGAACATTCAGTACTTC. Its protein product is CASGRDWNIQYF.

This clonotype was counted once. The gene calls are TRBV15 and TRBJ2-7; 8 bases fit TRBD2. There are 15 residues in the CDR3. Trimming took 5 bases from V and 6 from J; bases not matched to a gene: 12. From germline, CDR1 is LNHNV and CDR2 YYDKDF (reference sequence). The CDR3 nucleotides read TGTGCCACCAGCCACCCCTCGCGGGGGGCTGGCGAGCAGTACTTC. It codes for CATSHPSRGAGEQYF.

This clonotype was detected only once. The chain employs TRBV30 and TRBJ1-6, with D unclear. This CDR3 is 13 amino acids long. Germline V CDR1 and CDR2: GTSNPN, SVGIG (reference sequence). The ends were cut back, 5 bases at V and 8 bases at J, with 13 bases in the middle. The DNA of the CDR3 is TGTGCCTGGTCTTTTCGGGGAGATTCACCCCTCCACTTT. Protein: CAWSFRGDSPLHF.

The gene calls are TRBV7-9 and TRBJ2-7, with D perhaps TRBD1 (6 bases). The CDR3 has 14 residues. Deletions cut 5 bases from V and 1 base from J, with 12 bases between. Germline CDR1 reads SEHNR; CDR2 reads FQNEAQ (reference sequence). The CDR3 spells CASSPRQVSYEQYF. The CDR3 region has the DNA TGTGCCAGCAGCCCGAGACAGGTTTCCTACGAGCAGTACTTC.